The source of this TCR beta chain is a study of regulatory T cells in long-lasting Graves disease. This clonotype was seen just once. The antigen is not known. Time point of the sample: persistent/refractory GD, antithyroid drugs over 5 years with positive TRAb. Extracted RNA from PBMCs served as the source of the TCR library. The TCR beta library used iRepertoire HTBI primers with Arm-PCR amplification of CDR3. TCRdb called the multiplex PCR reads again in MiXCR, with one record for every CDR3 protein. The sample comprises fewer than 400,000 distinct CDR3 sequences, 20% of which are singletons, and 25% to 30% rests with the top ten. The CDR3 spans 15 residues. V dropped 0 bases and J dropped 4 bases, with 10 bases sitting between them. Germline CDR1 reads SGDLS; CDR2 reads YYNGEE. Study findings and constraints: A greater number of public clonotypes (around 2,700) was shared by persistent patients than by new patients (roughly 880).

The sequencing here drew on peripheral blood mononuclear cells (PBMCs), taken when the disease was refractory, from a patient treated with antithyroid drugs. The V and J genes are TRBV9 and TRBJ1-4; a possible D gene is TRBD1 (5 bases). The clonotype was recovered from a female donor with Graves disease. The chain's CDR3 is CASSVDRGLNEKLFF. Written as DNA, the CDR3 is TGTGCCAGCAGCGTAGATCGGGGCCTTAATGAAAAACTGTTTTTT.